The clone carrying this TCR beta chain has at least ten counts. The antigen remains undetermined. Via MiXCR, TCRdb re-called the RT-PCR reads, giving one row per CDR3 protein. The sample includes hundreds of thousands of distinct CDR3 sequences, around 11% of them seen just once. V was clipped by 6 bases and J by 8 bases; unmatched bases: 3. CDR3 length equals 13 residues. In germline, CDR1 is ENHRY, CDR2 SYGVKD. These data are taken from a study of response to subunit inactivated influenza vaccine. Study-level findings and limits: Seasonal influenza vaccination, on each occasion, was suggested by the authors to recruit few new T cells.

The chain carries TRBV10-3 and TRBJ2-4; 11 bases match TRBD1. Sequencing was performed on PBMCs from blood, taken on the day of vaccination. This sequence was found in a man aged 45-65 years who received an inactivated influenza vaccine. The CDR3: CAIRGQGEDIQYF. The CDR3 DNA is TGTGCCATCAGGGGACAGGGGGAGGACATTCAGTACTTC.